A single sample gave rise to the 12 T cell receptor beta chains below, sequenced in a study of cytomegalovirus exposure and HLA in healthy donors. PCR amplification relied on 60 Vbeta primers (plus 13 Jbeta primers). Some clones are missing from TCRdb's copy, which holds only in-frame ones; the method was immunoSEQ multiplex PCR. This sample carries about 120,000 clones, roughly 82% of them seen once, and the ten largest clones take roughly 9.7%. Material for sequencing was PBMCs. Receptors originate from a man aged 40-55 years in good health and CMV-seropositive.

The table lists this clone with a count of one. The CDR3 sequence: CASSLHPGPATEQYF. DNA for the CDR3: TGCGCCAGCAGCCTCCACCCAGGGCCGGCTACCGAGCAGTACTTC. This chain connects TRBV4-1 to TRBJ2-7; tentative D call: TRBD1 (5 bases). CDR3 length: 15 residues. CDR1 MGHRA and CDR2 YSYEKL come from the germline V gene. Trimming cost V 4 bases and J 6 bases, with 19 bases left between them.

This chain links TRBV7-8 with TRBJ2-2; 7 bases align to TRBD1. V shed 6 bases, J shed 5 bases, and the junction held 9 bases outside the gene matches. This CDR3 is built from 15 residues. Germline V CDR1 and CDR2: SGHVS, FQNEAQ. CDR3 loop: CASSSPPTGTGELFF. CDR3 DNA: TGTGCCAGCAGTTCTCCCCCGACAGGGACCGGGGAGCTGTTTTTT.

This chain uses TRBV14 with TRBJ2-7; the match to TRBD1 covers 10 bases. CDR3 length: 14 residues. CDR1 and CDR2 (germline): SGHDN, FVKESK. Germline trimming cut 4 bases from V and 6 bases from J; bases unmatched to any gene: 6. Here the CDR3 reads CASSPSGTGAEQYF. The CDR3 coding sequence is TGTGCCAGCAGCCCTTCCGGGACAGGGGCCGAGCAGTACTTC.

The CDR3 nucleotides read TGCGCCAGCAGCCAATTAAGGTTTGACAGGGATTCTCCCTCTGAAAAACTGTTTTTT. Protein product: CASSQLRFDRDSPSEKLFF. The chain employs TRBV4-3 and TRBJ1-4; TRBD1 matches 7 bases. From germline, CDR1 is LGHNA and CDR2 YSLEER. The CDR3 loop spans 19 amino acids. V trimming: 2 bases; J trimming: 7 bases; junction bases outside the gene matches: 19.

The V call is TRBV4-3, the J call TRBJ1-1, with D tentatively TRBD1 (6 bases). Germline CDR1 LGHNA, CDR2 YSLEER. V lost 4 bases and J lost 4, with 13 bases in between. The CDR3 runs 14 residues. The CDR3 DNA reads TGCGCCAGCAGCCCAGGGGTGAGGGGCACTGAAGCTTTCTTT. Its translation is CASSPGVRGTEAFF.

The chain joins TRBV2 to TRBJ2-2, with D possibly being TRBD2 (5 bases). Per the germline V gene, CDR1 is SNHLY and CDR2 is FYNNEI. V lost 5 bases to trimming and J lost 7 bases, with 8 bases between them. CDR3 length: 12 amino acids. For the CDR3, the DNA is TGTGCCAGCAGTCGTGGGAGCGGGGAGCTGTTTTTT. Encoded protein: CASSRGSGELFF.

This chain uses TRBV27 with TRBJ2-7; possible D gene TRBD1, 6 bases. The CDR3 extends over 13 amino acids. V was clipped by 5 bases and J by 6 bases, with 14 bases between them. Germline values: CDR1 MNHEY, CDR2 SMNVEV (reference sequence). The CDR3 sequence is CASSPGQTSEQYF. CDR3 bases: TGTGCCAGCAGTCCGGGACAAACTTCCGAGCAGTACTTC.

This clone was found a few times. The chain links TRBV6-5 to TRBJ1-2, with D hard to call. Germline-derived CDR1 and CDR2 are MNHEY and SVGAGI. Trimming removed 2 bases from V and 4 bases from J, with 8 bases in between. This CDR3 is built from 13 residues. Here the CDR3 DNA reads TGTGCCAGCAGTTACGGTGCGGGCTATGGCTACACCTTC. Encoded protein: CASSYGAGYGYTF.

This rearrangement joins TRBV14 to TRBJ1-1, with 7 positions matching TRBD1. From germline, CDR1 is SGHDN and CDR2 FVKESK. The CDR3 extends over 15 amino acids. V lost 4 bases to trimming and J lost 4 bases; unmatched junction nucleotides: 9. For the CDR3, the DNA is TGTGCCAGCAGCCTTTCGGACAGGCGCGGCACTGAAGCTTTCTTT. This gives the protein CASSLSDRRGTEAFF.

CDR3 bases: TGCGCCAGCAGCCAAGGGCTAGCGGGGAGCACAGATACGCAGTATTTT. Protein sequence: CASSQGLAGSTDTQYF. The V gene is TRBV4-1, the J gene TRBJ2-3; 9 bases align to TRBD2. This CDR3 comprises 16 residues. Trimming took 1 base from V and 0 from J; bases not matched to a gene: 2. Germline lookup yields CDR1 MGHRA and CDR2 YSYEKL.

The chain combines TRBV6-5 with TRBJ2-7; D might be TRBD1 (6 bases). This CDR3 has 16 amino acids. Germline-derived CDR1 and CDR2 are MNHEY and SVGAGI. V was trimmed by 1 base and J by 4 bases, leaving 17 bases between them. CDR3 amino acids: CASSYLAQGGVYEQYF. The CDR3 DNA reads as TGTGCCAGCAGTTACTTGGCACAGGGTGGGGTGTACGAGCAGTACTTC.

The rearrangement joins TRBV19 to TRBJ1-1; 10 bases align to TRBD1. The junction had 8 bases not matched to a gene; V was cut back by 5 bases and J by 5 bases. CDR1 is LNHDA and CDR2 is SQIVND in the germline V gene (reference sequence). CDR3 length: 15 amino acids. The CDR3 protein is CASSARQGAWTEAFF. In DNA form, the CDR3 reads TGTGCCAGTAGTGCGAGACAGGGGGCCTGGACTGAAGCTTTCTTT.